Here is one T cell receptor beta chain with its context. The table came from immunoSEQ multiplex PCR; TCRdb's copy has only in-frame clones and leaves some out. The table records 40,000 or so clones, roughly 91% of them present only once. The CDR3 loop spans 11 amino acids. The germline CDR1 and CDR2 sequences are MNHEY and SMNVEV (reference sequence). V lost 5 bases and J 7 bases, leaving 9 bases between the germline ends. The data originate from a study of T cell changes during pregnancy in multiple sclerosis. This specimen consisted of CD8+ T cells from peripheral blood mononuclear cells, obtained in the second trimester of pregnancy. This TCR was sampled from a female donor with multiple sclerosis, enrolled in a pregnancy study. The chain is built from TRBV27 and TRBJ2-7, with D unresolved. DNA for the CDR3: TGTGCCAGCAGTCCCCTCGGTGAGCAGTACTTC. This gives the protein CASSPLGEQYF.